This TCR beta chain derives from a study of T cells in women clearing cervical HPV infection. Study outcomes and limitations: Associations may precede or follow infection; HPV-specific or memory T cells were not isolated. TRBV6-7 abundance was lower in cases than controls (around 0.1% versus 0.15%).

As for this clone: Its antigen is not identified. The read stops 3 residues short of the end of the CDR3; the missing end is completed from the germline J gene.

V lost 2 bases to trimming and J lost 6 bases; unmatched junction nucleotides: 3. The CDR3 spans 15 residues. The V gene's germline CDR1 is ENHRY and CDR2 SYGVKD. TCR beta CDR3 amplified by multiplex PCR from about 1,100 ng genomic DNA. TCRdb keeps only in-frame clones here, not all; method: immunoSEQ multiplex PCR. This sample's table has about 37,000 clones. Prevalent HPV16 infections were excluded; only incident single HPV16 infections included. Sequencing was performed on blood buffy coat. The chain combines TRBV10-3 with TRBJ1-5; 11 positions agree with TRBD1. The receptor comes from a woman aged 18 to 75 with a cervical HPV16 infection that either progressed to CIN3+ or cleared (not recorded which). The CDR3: CAISEGQGASQPQHF. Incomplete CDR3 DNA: TGTGCCATCAGTGAGGGACAGGGGGCAAGTCAGCCC.